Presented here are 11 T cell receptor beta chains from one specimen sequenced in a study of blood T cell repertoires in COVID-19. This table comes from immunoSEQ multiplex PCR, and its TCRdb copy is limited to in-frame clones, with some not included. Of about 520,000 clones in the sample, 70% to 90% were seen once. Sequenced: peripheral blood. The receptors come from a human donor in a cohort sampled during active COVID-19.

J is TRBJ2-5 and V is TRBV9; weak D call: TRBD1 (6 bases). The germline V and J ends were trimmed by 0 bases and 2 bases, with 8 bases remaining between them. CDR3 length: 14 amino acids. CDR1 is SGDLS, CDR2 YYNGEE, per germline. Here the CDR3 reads CASSVEQGQETQYF. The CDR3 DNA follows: TGTGCCAGCAGCGTAGAACAGGGTCAAGAGACCCAGTACTTC.

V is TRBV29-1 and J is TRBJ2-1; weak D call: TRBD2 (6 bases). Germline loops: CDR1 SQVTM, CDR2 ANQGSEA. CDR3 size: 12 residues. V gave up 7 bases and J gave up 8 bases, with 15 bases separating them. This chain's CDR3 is CSAVTSLHEQFF. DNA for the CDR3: TGCAGCGCCGTAACTAGCCTCCATGAGCAGTTCTTC.

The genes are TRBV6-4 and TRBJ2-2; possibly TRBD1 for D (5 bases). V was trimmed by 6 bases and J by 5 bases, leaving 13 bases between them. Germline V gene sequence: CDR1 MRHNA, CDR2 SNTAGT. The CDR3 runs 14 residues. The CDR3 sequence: CASSQERQTGELFF. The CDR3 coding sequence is TGTGCCAGCAGCCAGGAACGACAGACCGGGGAGCTGTTTTTT.

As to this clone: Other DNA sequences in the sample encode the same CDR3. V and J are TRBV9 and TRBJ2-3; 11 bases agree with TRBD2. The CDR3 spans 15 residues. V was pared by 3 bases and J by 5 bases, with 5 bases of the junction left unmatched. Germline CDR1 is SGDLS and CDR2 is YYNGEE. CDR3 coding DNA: TGTGCCAGCAGCGAACTAGCGGGAGTTGGAGATACGCAGTATTTT. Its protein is CASSELAGVGDTQYF.

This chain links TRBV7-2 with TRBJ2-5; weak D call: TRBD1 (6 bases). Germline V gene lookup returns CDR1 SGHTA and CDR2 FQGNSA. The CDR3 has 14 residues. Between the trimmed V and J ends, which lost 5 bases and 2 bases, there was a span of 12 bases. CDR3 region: CASSQTGLQETQYF. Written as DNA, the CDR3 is TGTGCCAGCAGCCAAACAGGGTTACAAGAGACCCAGTACTTC. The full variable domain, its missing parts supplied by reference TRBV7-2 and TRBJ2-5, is GAGVSQSPSNKVTEKGKDVELRCDPISGHTALYWYRQSLGQGLEFLIYFQGNSAPDKSGLPSDRFSAERTGGSVSTLTIQRTQQEDSAVYLCASSQTGLQETQYFGPGTRLLVL.

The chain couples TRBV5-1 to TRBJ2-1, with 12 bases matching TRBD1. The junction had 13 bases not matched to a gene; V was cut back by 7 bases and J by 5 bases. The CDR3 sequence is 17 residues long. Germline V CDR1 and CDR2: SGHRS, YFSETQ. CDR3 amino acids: CASAGDRGPSGNNEQFF. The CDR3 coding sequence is TGCGCCAGCGCAGGGGACAGGGGGCCTTCGGGTAACAATGAGCAGTTCTTC.

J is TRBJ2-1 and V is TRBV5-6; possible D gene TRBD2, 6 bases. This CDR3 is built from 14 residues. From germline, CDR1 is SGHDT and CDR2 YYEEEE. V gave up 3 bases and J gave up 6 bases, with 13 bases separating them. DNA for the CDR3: TGTGCCAGCAGCTCGGAGGCGGGACCCAATGAGCAGTTCTTC. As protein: CASSSEAGPNEQFF.

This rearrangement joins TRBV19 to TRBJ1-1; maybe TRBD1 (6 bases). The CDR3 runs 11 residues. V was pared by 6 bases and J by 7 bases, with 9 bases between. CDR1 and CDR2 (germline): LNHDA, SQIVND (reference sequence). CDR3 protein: CASRQGNEAFF. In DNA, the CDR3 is TGTGCCAGTAGGCAGGGGAATGAAGCTTTCTTT.

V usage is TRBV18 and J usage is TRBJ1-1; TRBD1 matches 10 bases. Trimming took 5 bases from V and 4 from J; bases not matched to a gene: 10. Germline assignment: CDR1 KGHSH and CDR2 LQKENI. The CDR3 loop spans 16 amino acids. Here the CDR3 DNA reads TGTGCCAGCTCAGAAATGACAGGGGGCGCGGTCACTGAAGCTTTCTTT. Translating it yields CASSEMTGGAVTEAFF.

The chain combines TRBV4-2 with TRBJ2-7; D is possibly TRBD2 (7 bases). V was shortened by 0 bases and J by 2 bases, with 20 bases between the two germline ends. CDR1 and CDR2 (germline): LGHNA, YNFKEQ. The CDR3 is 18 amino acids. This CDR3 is CASSQEEGGEPHTYEQYF. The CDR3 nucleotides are TGTGCCAGCAGCCAAGAGGAAGGGGGGGAACCCCATACCTACGAGCAGTACTTC.

DNA for the CDR3: TGTGCCAGTAGTGGGGGGACTAGCGGGAGACCGTCCTACGAGCAGTACTTC. Encoded protein: CASSGGTSGRPSYEQYF. The genes are TRBV19 and TRBJ2-7; 14 nucleotides match TRBD2. Germline loops: CDR1 LNHDA, CDR2 SQIVND (reference sequence). CDR3 length: 17 residues. J was trimmed by 1 base and V by 5 bases; bases with no gene match: 7. The variable domain in full, completed from reference TRBV19 and TRBJ2-7, reads DGGITQSPKYLFRKEGQNVTLSCEQNLNHDAMYWYRQDPGQGLRLIYYSQIVNDFQKGDIAEGYSVSREKKESFPLTVTSAQKNPTAFYLCASSGGTSGRPSYEQYFGPGTRLTVT.